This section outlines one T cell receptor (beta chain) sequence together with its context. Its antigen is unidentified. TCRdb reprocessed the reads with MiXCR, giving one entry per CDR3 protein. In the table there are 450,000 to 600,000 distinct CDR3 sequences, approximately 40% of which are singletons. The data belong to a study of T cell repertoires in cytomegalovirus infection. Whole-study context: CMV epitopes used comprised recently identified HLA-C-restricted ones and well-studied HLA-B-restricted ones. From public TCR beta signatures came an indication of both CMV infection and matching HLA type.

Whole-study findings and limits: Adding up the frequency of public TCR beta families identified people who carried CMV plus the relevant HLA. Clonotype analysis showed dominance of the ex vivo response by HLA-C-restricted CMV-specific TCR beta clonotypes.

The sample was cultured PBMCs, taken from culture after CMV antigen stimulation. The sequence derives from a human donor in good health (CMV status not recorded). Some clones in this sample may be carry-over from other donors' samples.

CDR3 sequence reads: CASSLERDYYTDTQYF. CDR3 DNA: TGTGCCAGCAGCTTGGAAAGAGACTACTACACAGATACGCAGTATTTT. V and J are TRBV5-6 and TRBJ2-3; a weak D match, TRBD2 (5 bases). The CDR3 extends over 16 amino acids. With 0 bases removed from V and 2 bases from J, the gap between germline ends came to 13 bases. Germline CDR1 and CDR2: SGHDT and YYEEEE.